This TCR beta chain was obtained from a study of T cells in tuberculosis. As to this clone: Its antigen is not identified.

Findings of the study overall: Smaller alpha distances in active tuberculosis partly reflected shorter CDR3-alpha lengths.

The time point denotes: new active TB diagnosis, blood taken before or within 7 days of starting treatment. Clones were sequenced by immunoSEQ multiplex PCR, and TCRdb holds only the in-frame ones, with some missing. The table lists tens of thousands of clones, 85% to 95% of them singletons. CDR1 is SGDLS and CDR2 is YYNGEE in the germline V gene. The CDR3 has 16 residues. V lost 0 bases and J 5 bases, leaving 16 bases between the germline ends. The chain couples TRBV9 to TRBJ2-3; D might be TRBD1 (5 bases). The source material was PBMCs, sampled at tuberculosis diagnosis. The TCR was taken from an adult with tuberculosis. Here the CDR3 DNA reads TGTGCCAGCAGCGTAGAGTCAGGGTACTTAGTAGATACGCAGTATTTT. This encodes CASSVESGYLVDTQYF.